Listed here are 2 T cell receptor beta chains from one sample, sequenced in a study of blood T cell repertoires in COVID-19. Measured with immunoSEQ multiplex PCR; TCRdb has only the in-frame clones, and not every one. There are roughly 210,000 clones in the sample; roughly 84% occur only once, and roughly 7.1% lies in the top ten. Sequenced material: PBMCs or T cells enriched from blood (not recorded which). The receptors come from a young man in a cohort exposed to, infected with or recovered from COVID-19 (not recorded which).

This clone occurred once. The genes are TRBV23-1 and TRBJ1-1, with D uncertain. TRBV23-1 counts as an open reading frame of uncertain function. There are 16 residues in the CDR3. Trimming removed 1 base at V and 0 bases at J, with 12 bases between. The CDR3 loop is CASSQWAIKMNTEAFF. CDR3 nucleotide sequence: TGCGCCAGCAGTCAATGGGCCATTAAAATGAACACTGAAGCTTTCTTT.

V is TRBV7-2 and J is TRBJ2-7; the match to TRBD2 covers 11 bases. Germline V gene lookup returns CDR1 SGHTA and CDR2 FQGNSA. Trimming at V came to 5 bases and at J to 1 base, leaving 4 bases not matched to a gene. This CDR3 has 15 residues. The CDR3 DNA sequence: TGTGCCAGCAGCGTTACTAGCGGGGGTTCCTACGAGCAGTACTTC. It yields the protein CASSVTSGGSYEQYF.